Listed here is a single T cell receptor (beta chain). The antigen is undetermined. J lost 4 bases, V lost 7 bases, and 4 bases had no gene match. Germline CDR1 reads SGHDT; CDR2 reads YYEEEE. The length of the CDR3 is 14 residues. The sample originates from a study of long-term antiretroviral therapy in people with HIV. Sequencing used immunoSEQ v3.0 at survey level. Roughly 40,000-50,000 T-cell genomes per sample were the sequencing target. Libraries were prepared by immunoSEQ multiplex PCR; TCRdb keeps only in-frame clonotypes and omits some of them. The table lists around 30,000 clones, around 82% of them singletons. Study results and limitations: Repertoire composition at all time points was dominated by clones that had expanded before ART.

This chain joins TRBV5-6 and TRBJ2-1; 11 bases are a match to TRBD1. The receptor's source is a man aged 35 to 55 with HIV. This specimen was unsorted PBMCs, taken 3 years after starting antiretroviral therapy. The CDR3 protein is CASGQGAPYNEQFF. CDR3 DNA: TGTGCCAGCGGACAGGGGGCGCCGTACAATGAGCAGTTCTTC.